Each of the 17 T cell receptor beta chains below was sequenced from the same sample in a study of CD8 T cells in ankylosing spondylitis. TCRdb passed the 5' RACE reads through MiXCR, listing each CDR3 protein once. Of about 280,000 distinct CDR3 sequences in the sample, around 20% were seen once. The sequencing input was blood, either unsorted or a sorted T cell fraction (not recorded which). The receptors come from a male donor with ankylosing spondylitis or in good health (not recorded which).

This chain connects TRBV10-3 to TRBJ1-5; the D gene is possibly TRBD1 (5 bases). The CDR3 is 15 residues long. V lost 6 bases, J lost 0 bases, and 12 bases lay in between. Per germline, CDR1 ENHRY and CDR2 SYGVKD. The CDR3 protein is CAISQGRDSNQPQHF. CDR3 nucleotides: TGTGCCATCAGCCAGGGACGGGATAGCAATCAGCCCCAGCATTTT.

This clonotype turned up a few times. The DNA of the CDR3 is TGTGCCAGCAGCCTCGGGACAGGGGATAGCAATCAGCCCCAGCATTTT. Translated: CASSLGTGDSNQPQHF. The chain carries TRBV5-6 and TRBJ1-5; TRBD1 matches at 10 bases. Germline CDR1 SGHDT, CDR2 YYEEEE. V gave up 4 bases and J gave up 0 bases; unmatched junction bases: 4. The CDR3 runs 16 residues.

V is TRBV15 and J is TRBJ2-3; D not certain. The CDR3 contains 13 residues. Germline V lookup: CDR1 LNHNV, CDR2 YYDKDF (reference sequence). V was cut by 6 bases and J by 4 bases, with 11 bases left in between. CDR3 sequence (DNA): TGTGCCACCAGAGTCCGGGTTGCAGATACGCAGTATTTT. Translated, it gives CATRVRVADTQYF. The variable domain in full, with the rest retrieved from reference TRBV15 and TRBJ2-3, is DAMVIQNPRYQVTQFGKPVTLSCSQTLNHNVMYWYQQKSSQAPKLLFHYYDKDFNNEADTPDNFQSRRPNTSFCFLDIRSPGLGDTAMYLCATRVRVADTQYFGPGTRLTVL.

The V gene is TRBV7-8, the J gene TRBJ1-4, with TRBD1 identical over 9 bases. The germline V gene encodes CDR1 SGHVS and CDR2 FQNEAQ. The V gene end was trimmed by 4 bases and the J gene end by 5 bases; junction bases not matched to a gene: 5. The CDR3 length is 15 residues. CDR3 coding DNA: TGTGCCAGCAGCTCATCCGGGACAGGGAATGAAAAACTGTTTTTT. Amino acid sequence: CASSSSGTGNEKLFF.

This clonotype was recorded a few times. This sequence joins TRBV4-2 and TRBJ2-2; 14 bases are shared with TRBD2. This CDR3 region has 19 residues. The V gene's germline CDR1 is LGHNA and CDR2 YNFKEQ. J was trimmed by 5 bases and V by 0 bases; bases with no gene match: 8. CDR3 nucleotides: TGTGCCAGCAGCCAAGATCCGGGACTAGCGGGAGCGGGGACCGGGGAGCTGTTTTTT. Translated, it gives CASSQDPGLAGAGTGELFF.

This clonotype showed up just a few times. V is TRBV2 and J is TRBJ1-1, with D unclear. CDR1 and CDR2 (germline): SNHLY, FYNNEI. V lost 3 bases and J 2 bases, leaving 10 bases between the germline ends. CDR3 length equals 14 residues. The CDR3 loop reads CASSDLVLNTEAFF. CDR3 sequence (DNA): TGTGCCAGCAGTGATCTTGTCCTCAACACTGAAGCTTTCTTT.

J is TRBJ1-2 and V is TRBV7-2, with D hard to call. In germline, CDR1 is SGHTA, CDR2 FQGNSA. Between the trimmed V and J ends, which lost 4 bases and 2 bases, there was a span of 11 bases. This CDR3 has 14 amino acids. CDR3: CASSSIRSNYGYTF. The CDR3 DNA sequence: TGTGCCAGCAGCTCAATCCGCAGCAACTATGGCTACACCTTC.

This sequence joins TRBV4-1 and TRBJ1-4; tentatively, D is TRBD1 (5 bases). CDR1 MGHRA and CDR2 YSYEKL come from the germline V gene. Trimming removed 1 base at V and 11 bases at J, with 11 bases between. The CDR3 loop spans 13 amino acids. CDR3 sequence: CASSQGDGAKLFF. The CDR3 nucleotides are TGCGCCAGCAGCCAAGGGGACGGGGCTAAACTGTTTTTT.

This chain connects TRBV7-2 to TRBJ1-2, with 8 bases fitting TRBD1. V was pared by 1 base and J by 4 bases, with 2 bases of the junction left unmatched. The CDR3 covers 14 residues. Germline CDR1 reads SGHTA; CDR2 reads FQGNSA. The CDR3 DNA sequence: TGTGCCAGCAGCTTAGAAACAGGGGGCTATGGCTACACCTTC. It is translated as CASSLETGGYGYTF.

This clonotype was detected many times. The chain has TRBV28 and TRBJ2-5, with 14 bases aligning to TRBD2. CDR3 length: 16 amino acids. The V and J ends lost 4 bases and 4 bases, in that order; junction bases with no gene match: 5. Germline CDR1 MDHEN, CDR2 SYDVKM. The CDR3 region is CASSSGLAGAGETQYF. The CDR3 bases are TGTGCCAGCAGTTCGGGACTAGCGGGGGCTGGAGAGACCCAGTACTTC. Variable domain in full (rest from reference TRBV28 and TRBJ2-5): DVKVTQSSRYLVKRTGEKVFLECVQDMDHENMFWYRQDPGLGLRLIYFSYDVKMKEKGDIPEGYSVSREKKERFSLILESASTNQTSMYLCASSSGLAGAGETQYFGPGTRLLVL.

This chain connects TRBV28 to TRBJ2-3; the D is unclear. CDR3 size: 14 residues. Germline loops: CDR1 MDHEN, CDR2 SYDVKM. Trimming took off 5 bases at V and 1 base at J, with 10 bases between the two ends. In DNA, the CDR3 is TGTGCCAGCAGTATTCCTCACCGCACAGATACGCAGTATTTT. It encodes CASSIPHRTDTQYF.

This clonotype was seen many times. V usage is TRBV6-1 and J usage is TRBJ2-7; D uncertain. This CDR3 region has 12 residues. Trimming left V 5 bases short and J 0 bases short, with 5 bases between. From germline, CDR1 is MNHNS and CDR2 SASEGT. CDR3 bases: TGTGCCAGCAGTCAAAGCTCCTACGAGCAGTACGTC. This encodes CASSQSSYEQYV.

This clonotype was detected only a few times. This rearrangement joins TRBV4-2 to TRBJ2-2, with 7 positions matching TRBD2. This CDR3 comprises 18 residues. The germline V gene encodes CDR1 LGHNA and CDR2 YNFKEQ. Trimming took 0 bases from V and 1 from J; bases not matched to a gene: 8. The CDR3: CASSQETGAGRNTGELFF. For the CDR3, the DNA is TGTGCCAGCAGCCAAGAAACGGGAGCGGGGAGGAACACCGGGGAGCTGTTTTTT.

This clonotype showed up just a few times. The CDR3 region is CASRPGQGTGELFF. CDR3 DNA: TGTGCCAGCAGACCGGGACAGGGCACCGGGGAGCTGTTTTTT. V usage is TRBV4-2 and J usage is TRBJ2-2; 9 bases line up with TRBD1. V shed 6 bases, J shed 4 bases, and the junction held 3 bases outside the gene matches. Germline V gene lookup returns CDR1 LGHNA and CDR2 YNFKEQ. The CDR3 length is 14 residues.

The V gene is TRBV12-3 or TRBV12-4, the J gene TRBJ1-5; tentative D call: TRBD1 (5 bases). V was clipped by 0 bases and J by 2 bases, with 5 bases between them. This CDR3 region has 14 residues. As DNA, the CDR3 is TGTGCCAGCAGTTTAGCGACAGGCAATCAGCCCCAGCATTTT. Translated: CASSLATGNQPQHF.

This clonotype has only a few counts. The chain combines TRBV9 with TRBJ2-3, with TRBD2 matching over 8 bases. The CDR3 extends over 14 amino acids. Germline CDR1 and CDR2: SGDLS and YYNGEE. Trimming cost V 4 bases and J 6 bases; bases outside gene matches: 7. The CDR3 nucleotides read TGTGCCAGCAGCCCCCGTCCTAGCGGGGATACGCAGTATTTT. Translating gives CASSPRPSGDTQYF. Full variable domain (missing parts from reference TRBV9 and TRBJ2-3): DSGVTQTPKHLITATGQRVTLRCSPRSGDLSVYWYQQSLDQGLQFLIQYYNGEERAKGNILERFSAQQFPDLHSELNLSSLELGDSALYFCASSPRPSGDTQYFGPGTRLTVL.

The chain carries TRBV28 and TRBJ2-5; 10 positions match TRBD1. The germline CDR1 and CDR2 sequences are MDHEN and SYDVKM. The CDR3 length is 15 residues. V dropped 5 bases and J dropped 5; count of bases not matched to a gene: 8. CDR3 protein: CASSKATGGGETQYF. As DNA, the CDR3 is TGTGCCAGCAGTAAGGCGACAGGGGGCGGGGAGACCCAGTACTTC. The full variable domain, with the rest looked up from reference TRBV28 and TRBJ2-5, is DVKVTQSSRYLVKRTGEKVFLECVQDMDHENMFWYRQDPGLGLRLIYFSYDVKMKEKGDIPEGYSVSREKKERFSLILESASTNQTSMYLCASSKATGGGETQYFGPGTRLLVL.